This TCR beta chain was profiled in a study of beta chain features in type 1 diabetes. Study summary: Patients shared similar age, gender and cell yields with healthy donors. Study-level results: Patients with Type 1 diabetes showed moderately but significantly shorter TCRB CDR3s in all four CD4+ subsets. Possibly, sequencing cDNA over-represented cells that had high TCR expression levels. Type 1 diabetes patients had fewer VDJ junction insertions and more deletions.

This clone turned up a few times. Its cognate antigen is unknown. Every bit of the isolated RNA underwent reverse transcription, so sequencing read expressed TCRB transcripts. Here immunoSEQ multiplex PCR was the method, and the copy in TCRdb shows in-frame clones only, minus some. The sample carries a few hundred thousand clones, roughly an eighth recorded once. With 6 bases clipped from V and 5 bases from J, the junction kept 6 bases outside the gene matches. Germline V CDR1 and CDR2: MDHEN, SYDVKM. CDR3 size: 13 residues. Sequenced material: naive CD4+ T cells from blood. The TCR originated in a woman under 30 with type 1 diabetes. V is TRBV28 and J is TRBJ2-7, with TRBD1 matching 8 bases. The CDR3 nucleotides are TGTGCCAGCAGGCGACAGGGGTCGGACGAGCAGTACTTC. It is translated as CASRRQGSDEQYF.